What follows are 20 T cell receptor beta chains derived from one specimen sequenced in a study of cytotoxic CD8 clonotypes in ibrutinib-treated CLL. TCRdb's table, derived via immunoSEQ multiplex PCR, lists solely in-frame clones and lacks some. There are fewer than 7,000 clones in the sample; around two thirds occur only once, and roughly 41% lies in the top ten. The specimen comprised PBMCs, sampled before ibrutinib treatment. These receptors were obtained from a human donor with chronic lymphocytic leukemia.

The chain couples TRBV10-3 to TRBJ2-7, with 11 bases lining up with TRBD2. The CDR3 length is 13 residues. V was pared by 11 bases and J by 0 bases, with 3 bases of the junction left unmatched. The V gene's germline CDR1 is ENHRY and CDR2 SYGVKD. Written as DNA, the CDR3 is TGTGCCTCACTAGCGGGGGACTCCTACGAGCAGTACTTC. This sequence encodes CASLAGDSYEQYF.

V gene TRBV11-2 combines with J gene TRBJ1-1, with a possible D match to TRBD1 (5 bases). This CDR3 contains 14 residues. The germline V and J ends were trimmed by 1 base and 1 base, with 7 bases remaining between them. CDR1 SGHAT and CDR2 FQNNGV come from the germline V gene. The CDR3 sequence is CASSLGDRNTEAFF. Here the CDR3 DNA reads TGTGCCAGCAGCTTAGGAGACAGGAACACTGAAGCTTTCTTT.

The gene calls are TRBV30 and TRBJ1-4; D remains unclear. The CDR3 extends over 14 amino acids. Germline V gives CDR1 GTSNPN, CDR2 SVGIG (reference sequence). V lost 0 bases, J lost 8 bases, and 13 bases lay in between. CDR3 loop: CAWSVWNSREKLFF. The CDR3 DNA reads as TGTGCCTGGAGTGTATGGAACTCAAGGGAAAAACTGTTTTTT.

V usage is TRBV4-1 and J usage is TRBJ1-1; D is unresolved. This CDR3 contains 15 residues. Germline V gene sequence: CDR1 MGHRA, CDR2 YSYEKL. Trimming removed 0 bases at V and 6 bases at J, with 14 bases between. In DNA form, the CDR3 reads TGCGCCAGCAGCCAAGAACCAGGCCAGGCGTCTGAAGCTTTCTTT. Its protein product is CASSQEPGQASEAFF.

The rearrangement links TRBV4-1 to TRBJ1-2; D is perhaps TRBD1 (5 bases). CDR3 length equals 15 residues. Trimming left V 5 bases short and J 5 bases short, with 18 bases between. In germline, CDR1 is MGHRA, CDR2 YSYEKL. The CDR3, as DNA: TGCGCCAGCAGCAGTATGGGGCCAGCAATTTATGGCTACACCTTC. It codes for CASSSMGPAIYGYTF.

This chain uses TRBV7-3 with TRBJ2-5, with 7 bases fitting TRBD2. The CDR3 totals 13 residues. The germline V gene has CDR1 SGHTA and CDR2 FQGTGA. J lost 5 bases, V lost 5 bases, and 5 bases had no gene match. The CDR3 protein is CASSPERGETQYF. The CDR3 nucleotides read TGTGCCAGCAGCCCCGAGCGGGGCGAGACCCAGTACTTC.

The chain recombines TRBV2 with TRBJ2-7, with 11 bases aligning to TRBD2. V lost 4 bases and J lost 4; bases outside the gene matches: 3. CDR1 is SNHLY, CDR2 FYNNEI, per germline. This CDR3 region has 14 residues. CDR3 loop: CASSVGTSGYEQYF. CDR3 sequence (DNA): TGTGCCAGCAGTGTTGGGACTAGCGGTTACGAGCAGTACTTC.

This chain links TRBV4-1 with TRBJ1-2; no definite D call. V shed 1 base and J shed 2 bases, with 11 bases lying between them. This CDR3 region has 15 residues. Germline V lookup: CDR1 MGHRA, CDR2 YSYEKL. The CDR3 region has the DNA TGCGCCAGCAGCCAAGCCGACATGCGGAACTATGGCTACACCTTC. Translated: CASSQADMRNYGYTF.

This chain uses TRBV27 with TRBJ2-5, with D perhaps TRBD2 (5 bases). CDR1 and CDR2 (germline): MNHEY, SMNVEV (reference sequence). This CDR3 spans 13 amino acids. Trimming pared 3 bases from V and 5 bases from J, leaving 10 bases between. The CDR3 bases are TGTGCCAGCAGTTTTGAGGGCGCGGAGACCCAGTACTTC. Translation gives CASSFEGAETQYF.

The chain couples TRBV7-9 to TRBJ1-1, with D possibly TRBD1 on 5 matching bases. This CDR3 has 14 residues. Germline-derived CDR1 and CDR2 are SEHNR and FQNEAQ (reference sequence). V lost 4 bases and J lost 1, with 10 bases in between. This chain's CDR3 is CASSSGTANTEAFF. Here the CDR3 DNA reads TGTGCCAGCAGCTCCGGGACGGCGAACACTGAAGCTTTCTTT. Using reference TRBV7-9 and TRBJ1-1 for the parts outside the CDR3, the full variable domain is DTGVSQNPRHKITKRGQNVTFRCDPISEHNRLYWYRQTLGQGPEFLTYFQNEAQLEKSRLLSDRFSAERPKGSFSTLEIQRTEQGDSAMYLCASSSGTANTEAFFGQGTRLTVV.

The chain couples TRBV5-6 to TRBJ2-3, with TRBD2 identical over 14 bases. This CDR3 comprises 17 residues. V was clipped by 5 bases and J by 2 bases; unmatched bases: 7. Germline CDR1 and CDR2: SGHDT and YYEEEE. In DNA, the CDR3 is TGTGCCAGCAGTCGCGGACTAGCGGGGGGCCCCACAGATACGCAGTATTTT. Translated: CASSRGLAGGPTDTQYF.

This clone occurred once. The chain joins TRBV7-9 to TRBJ2-7; 11 bases are shared with TRBD1. The CDR3 totals 13 residues. V gave up 10 bases and J gave up 3 bases; unmatched junction bases: 5. In germline, CDR1 is SEHNR, CDR2 FQNEAQ (reference sequence). The CDR3 is CATRDRGDYEQYF. The CDR3, as DNA: TGTGCCACCAGGGACAGGGGGGACTACGAGCAGTACTTC.

The chain combines TRBV6-5 with TRBJ1-4; D unresolved. The CDR3 totals 14 residues. V lost 0 bases to trimming and J lost 6 bases, with 8 bases between them. Germline lookup yields CDR1 MNHEY and CDR2 SVGAGI. The CDR3 bases are TGTGCCAGCAGTTACTCGGCTGGGGATGAAAAACTGTTTTTT. Translating it yields CASSYSAGDEKLFF.

The CDR3 reads CASSLGTGWGETQYF. The CDR3 nucleotides read TGTGCCAGCAGCTTGGGGACAGGCTGGGGGGAGACCCAGTACTTC. The chain uses TRBV5-4 and TRBJ2-5; 7 bases agree with TRBD1. V was clipped by 0 bases and J by 5 bases; unmatched bases: 7. This CDR3 comprises 15 residues. Germline CDR1 is SGHNT and CDR2 is YYREEE (reference sequence).

This clone was detected only a few times. The chain combines TRBV4-2 with TRBJ1-2; 7 positions agree with TRBD1. There are 12 residues in the CDR3. J was trimmed by 4 bases and V by 7 bases; bases with no gene match: 3. In germline, CDR1 is LGHNA, CDR2 YNFKEQ. The CDR3 protein is CASTRTGYGYTF. The CDR3, as DNA: TGTGCCAGCACCCGGACAGGCTATGGCTACACCTTC.

This rearrangement joins TRBV4-1 to TRBJ1-4; D gene ambiguous. The CDR3 is 13 amino acids. V was pared by 4 bases and J by 8 bases, with 11 bases between. In germline, CDR1 is MGHRA, CDR2 YSYEKL. The CDR3 is CASSPRTVEKLFF. CDR3 nucleotides: TGCGCCAGCAGCCCTAGGACGGTGGAAAAACTGTTTTTT.

This chain links TRBV27 with TRBJ2-5; possibly TRBD1 for D (5 bases). Trimming stripped 4 bases from V and 2 bases from J, with 8 bases between. The CDR3 has 13 residues. Germline assignment: CDR1 MNHEY and CDR2 SMNVEV (reference sequence). DNA of the CDR3: TGTGCCAGCAGTTACAAGGGGCAAGAGACCCAGTACTTC. It translates to CASSYKGQETQYF.

The chain's CDR3 is CASSPLAGTDTQYF. CDR3 DNA sequence: TGCGCCAGCAGCCCTTTAGCGGGGACAGATACGCAGTATTTT. The chain carries TRBV5-1 and TRBJ2-3; 8 positions agree with TRBD2. CDR1 and CDR2 from the germline V gene are SGHRS and YFSETQ. The junction had 4 bases not matched to a gene; V was cut back by 4 bases and J by 3 bases. This CDR3 spans 14 amino acids.

As for this clone: At one boundary the junction diverges from the germline segment, which might be a read error. The gene calls are TRBV6-1 and TRBJ2-3; 10 bases are shared with TRBD2. Germline V gene sequence: CDR1 MNHNS, CDR2 SASEGT. This CDR3 is built from 20 residues. The CDR3 spells CASSEEVAGGASSSRDTQYF. CDR3 sequence (DNA): TGTGCCAGCAGTGAAGAGGTAGCGGGGGGCGCGTCGTCTAGCAGAGATACGCAGTATTTT.

This clone was recorded a few times. The CDR3: CASRKGQVGSYEQYF. CDR3 in DNA: TGTGCCAGCAGGAAGGGACAGGTGGGCTCCTACGAGCAGTACTTC. The chain has TRBV2 and TRBJ2-7; 8 nucleotides line up with TRBD1. Germline values: CDR1 SNHLY, CDR2 FYNNEI. This CDR3 contains 15 residues. Trimming at V came to 6 bases and at J to 0 bases, leaving 7 bases not matched to a gene.